This T cell receptor (beta chain) originates from a study of beta chain features in type 1 diabetes. Whole-study findings and limits: All four CD4+ subsets of Type 1 diabetes patients contained TCRB CDR3s that were moderately but significantly shorter.

Since all of the isolated RNA was reverse transcribed, expressed TCRB transcripts were what got sequenced. Produced via immunoSEQ multiplex PCR; TCRdb's table is partial and in-frame only. The data show about 390,000 clones, roughly a tenth seen once. The CDR3 spans 14 residues. J lost 4 bases, V lost 2 bases, and 5 bases had no gene match. Germline V gene sequence: CDR1 SGHRS, CDR2 YFSETQ. As regards this clone: The antigen remains unidentified.

Sequenced input: central memory CD4+ T cells from blood. This TCR derives from a man under 40 with type 1 diabetes. The V gene is TRBV5-1, the J gene TRBJ2-7, with 8 bases fitting TRBD2. The CDR3 is CASSFSGLGYEQYF. The CDR3 DNA is TGCGCCAGCAGCTTTTCGGGACTAGGTTACGAGCAGTACTTC.